Each of the 26 T cell receptor beta chains below was sequenced from the same sample in a study of T cells in Graves' hyperthyroidism and ophthalmopathy. RNA transcripts were the template for amplifying TCR beta CDR3 regions. When the TCR CDR3 underwent first-round RT-PCR, the HTBI primer set was used. TCRdb called the multiplex PCR reads again in MiXCR, with one record for every CDR3 protein. The data contain 490,000 or so distinct CDR3 sequences, around a fifth of them seen just once; the ten biggest clones take up approximately 54%. The sequenced sample consisted of blood. The receptor source for this set is a woman aged 70-85 years with Graves' ophthalmopathy.

In its sample, this clonotype was seen many times. V and J are TRBV28 and TRBJ2-5; D gene uncertain. Per germline, CDR1 MDHEN and CDR2 SYDVKM. V was shortened by 5 bases and J by 4 bases, with 26 bases between the two germline ends. This CDR3 spans 18 amino acids. Here the CDR3 reads CASSPPPFPLRQRETQYF. The CDR3 DNA is TGTGCCAGCAGTCCCCCCCCGTTCCCACTCAGGCAAAGAGAGACCCAGTACTTC.

This clonotype showed up just a few times. This chain connects TRBV20-1 to TRBJ1-1; a weak D match, TRBD1 (6 bases). Between the trimmed V and J ends, which lost 0 bases and 5 bases, there was a span of 19 bases. CDR1 DFQATT and CDR2 SNEGSKA come from the germline V gene (reference sequence). The length of the CDR3 is 16 residues. The CDR3 DNA sequence: TGCAGTGCTAGAGATTCCCCCCGAACAGGGCAGACTGAAGCTTTCTTT. As protein: CSARDSPRTGQTEAFF.

This clonotype has only a few counts. V and J are TRBV13 and TRBJ2-7; TRBD1 matches 10 bases. Germline V gene sequence: CDR1 PRHDT, CDR2 FYEKMQ (reference sequence). CDR3 length equals 16 residues. J gave up 3 bases and V 3 bases, and 8 bases lay outside the gene matches. CDR3 protein: CASSFHPGQGLYEQYF. The CDR3, as DNA: TGTGCCAGCAGCTTTCATCCGGGACAGGGGCTCTACGAGCAGTACTTC.

This clonotype was seen a handful of times. The chain uses TRBV6-5 and TRBJ2-2; 8 nucleotides line up with TRBD2. J lost 4 bases, V lost 0 bases, and 4 bases had no gene match. Germline V lookup: CDR1 MNHEY, CDR2 SVGAGI. The length of the CDR3 is 16 residues. Here the CDR3 reads CASSYSSGSGTGELFF. CDR3 coding DNA: TGTGCCAGCAGTTACTCGAGCGGGAGCGGCACCGGGGAGCTGTTTTTT.

In this sample, this clonotype turned up many times. V is TRBV2 and J is TRBJ2-7; 8 bases are shared with TRBD2. V was pared by 3 bases and J by 3 bases, with 7 bases of the junction left unmatched. The length of the CDR3 is 15 residues. The germline V gene has CDR1 SNHLY and CDR2 FYNNEI. The CDR3 loop reads CASSEQSGSLYEQYF. DNA of the CDR3: TGTGCCAGCAGTGAGCAGAGCGGGAGTCTCTACGAGCAGTACTTC.

This clonotype was counted between two and nine times. V is TRBV28 and J is TRBJ2-1; D gene ambiguous. V was cut by 8 bases and J by 0 bases, with 8 bases left in between. Per germline, CDR1 MDHEN and CDR2 SYDVKM. The CDR3 covers 13 residues. This CDR3 is CASGRSSYNEQFF. The CDR3 coding sequence is TGTGCCAGCGGAAGATCCTCCTACAATGAGCAGTTCTTC.

This clonotype came up many times. The genes are TRBV20-1 and TRBJ2-3; 9 bases match TRBD2. Germline V gives CDR1 DFQATT, CDR2 SNEGSKA (reference sequence). The CDR3 totals 16 residues. V lost 6 bases and J lost 5; bases outside the gene matches: 15. CDR3 nucleotide sequence: TGCAGTGCCGAGGGCGGGTCTAGCGGGATTCAAGATACGCAGTATTTT. It codes for CSAEGGSSGIQDTQYF.

The rearrangement uses TRBV6-5 and TRBJ2-1; 9 bases are a match to TRBD2. Unmatched junction bases numbered 3, after V lost 0 bases and J lost 6 bases. Germline lookup yields CDR1 MNHEY and CDR2 SVGAGI. This CDR3 is 15 amino acids long. The CDR3 coding sequence is TGTGCCAGCAGTTACTCGGGCGGGAGGGCCAATGAGCAGTTCTTC. Its protein is CASSYSGGRANEQFF.

This chain uses TRBV12-3 or TRBV12-4 with TRBJ2-5; TRBD1 might be the D (6 bases). Trimming cost V 6 bases and J 5 bases, with 22 bases left between them. CDR3 length: 16 amino acids. The CDR3 loop reads CASSPFRGRSLETQYF. Here the CDR3 DNA reads TGTGCCAGCAGCCCCTTCAGGGGTCGGTCGTTGGAGACCCAGTACTTC.

This clonotype was seen only a few times. The chain links TRBV30 to TRBJ2-1; 9 nucleotides match TRBD2. This CDR3 has 14 amino acids. CDR1 is GTSNPN and CDR2 is SVGIG in the germline V gene (reference sequence). J gave up 8 bases and V 1 base, and 6 bases lay outside the gene matches. The DNA for the CDR3 is TGTGCCTGGAGTGGAGGTAGCGGGGGCGATGAGCAGTTCTTC. Protein: CAWSGGSGGDEQFF.

Comment on this clonotype: One base away lies a much larger clone, so this may be a sequencing read error. V is TRBV7-8 and J is TRBJ1-5; D is uncertain. Between the trimmed V and J ends, which lost 5 bases and 7 bases, there was a span of 12 bases. Germline CDR1 SGHVS, CDR2 FQNEAQ. The CDR3 spans 13 residues. The CDR3 bases are TGTGCCAGCAGCACCGCTTTGGGGCAGCCCCAGCATTTT. As protein: CASSTALGQPQHF.

The chain is built from TRBV4-3 and TRBJ1-5; weak D call: TRBD1 (6 bases). V was trimmed by 0 bases and J by 4 bases, leaving 7 bases between them. The CDR3 covers 14 residues. Germline V gene lookup returns CDR1 LGHNA and CDR2 YSLEER. The CDR3 DNA is TGCGCCAGCAGCCAAGATGACAGGAATCAGCCCCAGCATTTT. This encodes CASSQDDRNQPQHF.

The chain carries TRBV20-1 and TRBJ1-3, with D tentatively TRBD1 (5 bases). The V gene's germline CDR1 is DFQATT and CDR2 SNEGSKA (reference sequence). The CDR3 contains 16 residues. V was clipped by 2 bases and J by 0 bases, with 14 bases between them. The CDR3 loop is CSARRTGASSGNTIYF. The CDR3 bases are TGCAGTGCTAGACGCACCGGGGCGAGCTCTGGAAACACCATATATTTT.

The chain carries TRBV20-1 and TRBJ2-7; maybe TRBD2 (6 bases). Trimming cost V 0 bases and J 0 bases, with 6 bases left between them. Germline lookup yields CDR1 DFQATT and CDR2 SNEGSKA (reference sequence). The CDR3 is 13 residues long. CDR3 nucleotide sequence: TGCAGTGCTAGAGATAGCGGCTCCTACGAGCAGTACTTC. Its translation is CSARDSGSYEQYF.

J is TRBJ2-7 and V is TRBV6-2 or TRBV6-3, with TRBD2 matching 15 bases. This CDR3 spans 17 amino acids. Trimming took 2 bases from V and 9 from J; bases not matched to a gene: 11. Germline V gene lookup returns CDR1 MNHEY and CDR2 SVGEGT. The CDR3 nucleotides read TGTGCCAGCAGTTACCCGCCATCGGGACTAGCGGGAGGCGGGCAGTACTTC. This encodes CASSYPPSGLAGGGQYF.

In this sample, this clonotype turned up a few times. The V and J genes are TRBV7-9 and TRBJ1-2, with D possibly matching TRBD1 (6 bases). The germline V gene has CDR1 SEHNR and CDR2 FQNEAQ (reference sequence). The ends were cut back, 1 base at V and 3 bases at J, with 21 bases in the middle. This CDR3 region has 18 residues. DNA of the CDR3: TGTGCCAGCAGCTTAGGTCTGTCCGGACAGTTAGAGGACTATGGCTACACCTTC. Residues: CASSLGLSGQLEDYGYTF.

J is TRBJ1-5 and V is TRBV25-1; weak D call: TRBD1 (5 bases). Germline-derived CDR1 and CDR2 are MGHDK and SYGVNS. The CDR3 is 15 residues long. V was shortened by 6 bases and J by 4 bases, with 16 bases between the two germline ends. The CDR3 here is CASSPRAGGNQPQHF. CDR3 in DNA: TGTGCCAGCAGCCCTCGGGCGGGGGGGAATCAGCCCCAGCATTTT.

There are a few counts of this clonotype. V usage is TRBV20-1 and J usage is TRBJ2-1; D is unresolved. Germline V gene lookup returns CDR1 DFQATT and CDR2 SNEGSKA (reference sequence). V shed 0 bases and J shed 4 bases, with 16 bases lying between them. There are 16 residues in the CDR3. This chain's CDR3 is CSARDDSIYGYNEQFF. CDR3 nucleotides: TGCAGTGCTAGAGATGACTCGATCTATGGGTACAATGAGCAGTTCTTC.

This chain's CDR3 is CSARDVRQQETQYF. The CDR3 DNA reads as TGCAGTGCTAGAGATGTGAGACAGCAAGAGACCCAGTACTTC. This chain connects TRBV20-1 to TRBJ2-5; perhaps TRBD1 as D (5 bases). The CDR3 consists of 14 residues. CDR1 and CDR2 from the germline V gene are DFQATT and SNEGSKA (reference sequence). Trimming removed 0 bases at V and 2 bases at J, with 10 bases between.

V is TRBV6-2 or TRBV6-3 and J is TRBJ1-1; maybe TRBD1 (5 bases). V gave up 8 bases and J gave up 4 bases, with 17 bases separating them. Germline V gives CDR1 MNHEY, CDR2 SVGEGT. CDR3 size: 14 residues. The CDR3 nucleotides are TGTGCCAGCCAGCCTGGGGGTTTAACCACTGAAGCTTTCTTT. Protein sequence: CASQPGGLTTEAFF.

In the case of this clonotype: One end of the junction varies from germline; a read error may be responsible. The CDR3 protein is CAWRGPSYEKYF. The CDR3 region has the DNA TGTGCCTGGAGAGGGCCTTCCTACGAGAAGTACTTC. This chain joins TRBV30 and TRBJ2-7; D ambiguous. This CDR3 is built from 12 residues. The V gene's germline CDR1 is GTSNPN and CDR2 SVGIG (reference sequence).

This clonotype turned up a few times. The chain has TRBV7-2 and TRBJ2-1; D perhaps matches TRBD2 (5 bases). V lost 7 bases, J lost 2 bases, and 15 bases lay in between. The CDR3 runs 15 residues. Per germline, CDR1 SGHTA and CDR2 FQGNSA. CDR3 protein: CASTSEAGTYNEQFF. DNA of the CDR3: TGTGCCAGCACCTCGGAGGCCGGGACCTACAATGAGCAGTTCTTC.

V usage is TRBV7-9 and J usage is TRBJ2-1, with unresolved D. Germline loops: CDR1 SEHNR, CDR2 FQNEAQ (reference sequence). V gave up 0 bases and J gave up 3 bases, with 12 bases separating them. This CDR3 region has 16 residues. This CDR3 reads CASSLALGPLYNEQFF. In DNA form, the CDR3 reads TGTGCCAGCAGCTTAGCCTTGGGCCCGCTCTACAATGAGCAGTTCTTC.

The table lists this clonotype with a few counts. The chain combines TRBV7-8 with TRBJ2-7; D is uncertain. There are 14 residues in the CDR3. In germline, CDR1 is SGHVS, CDR2 FQNEAQ. V was pared by 5 bases and J by 6 bases, with 17 bases between. The CDR3 loop reads CASSHGRVWREQYF. The CDR3 nucleotides read TGTGCCAGCAGCCACGGAAGAGTCTGGCGCGAGCAGTACTTC.

The sample holds a few counts of this clonotype. This rearrangement joins TRBV10-3 to TRBJ1-2, with D possibly being TRBD1 (6 bases). V lost 2 bases to trimming and J lost 4 bases, with 23 bases between them. The V gene's germline CDR1 is ENHRY and CDR2 SYGVKD. This CDR3 has 18 residues. The CDR3 loop reads CAISELKQGEGFLYGYTF. The DNA for the CDR3 is TGTGCCATCAGTGAGCTTAAACAGGGAGAGGGGTTCCTCTATGGCTACACCTTC.

In this sample, this clonotype turned up a few times. The chain has TRBV3-1 and TRBJ1-5, with D perhaps matching TRBD1 (5 bases). Germline V gene data show CDR1 as LGHDT and CDR2 as YNNKEL (reference sequence). There are 16 residues in the CDR3. Trimming removed 1 base at V and 5 bases at J, with 15 bases between. The CDR3 DNA reads as TGTGCCAGCAGCCAAGGGGGGGGATTTGGGCATCAGCCCCAGCATTTT. This encodes CASSQGGGFGHQPQHF.